One sample yielded the 7 T cell receptor beta chains listed below, sequenced in a study of cytomegalovirus exposure and HLA in healthy donors. Use of 60 Vbeta and 13 Jbeta primers characterized the PCR. Generated by immunoSEQ multiplex PCR, the TCRdb table keeps only in-frame clones and is missing some. Of about 160,000 clones listed, around 79% are singletons. What was sequenced was PBMCs. All receptors come from a woman between 45 and 65 years old in good health and CMV-seropositive.

The V gene is TRBV15, the J gene TRBJ2-5; 7 bases are shared with TRBD1. J gave up 2 bases and V 1 base, and 4 bases lay outside the gene matches. CDR3 size: 15 residues. CDR1 and CDR2 from the germline V gene are LNHNV and YYDKDF (reference sequence). Here the CDR3 reads CATSRGRTGQETQYF. The CDR3 DNA is TGTGCCACCAGCAGAGGCAGGACAGGACAAGAGACCCAGTACTTC.

The rearrangement joins TRBV9 to TRBJ1-3; weak D call: TRBD1 (5 bases). The CDR3 is 14 amino acids. Germline V gene data show CDR1 as SGDLS and CDR2 as YYNGEE. The V gene lost 1 base and the J gene lost 9 bases, with 14 bases spanning the gap. The CDR3 sequence: CASSVRGTGGTIYF. CDR3 nucleotide sequence: TGTGCCAGCAGCGTAAGGGGAACTGGTGGCACCATATATTTT.

V gene TRBV6-5 combines with J gene TRBJ2-1, with unresolved D. V lost 4 bases and J lost 9, with 7 bases in between. Per the germline V gene, CDR1 is MNHEY and CDR2 is SVGAGI. The CDR3 is 11 amino acids. CDR3 residues: CASSSLGEQFF. CDR3 nucleotide sequence: TGTGCCAGCAGTTCCCTCGGTGAGCAGTTCTTC.

V usage is TRBV28 and J usage is TRBJ2-7, with D hard to call. The germline V gene has CDR1 MDHEN and CDR2 SYDVKM. The CDR3 extends over 13 amino acids. With 1 base removed from V and 3 bases from J, the gap between germline ends came to 7 bases. Here the CDR3 DNA reads TGTGCCAGCAGTTTATCACAAGACTACGAGCAGTACTTC. Amino acid sequence: CASSLSQDYEQYF.

The chain couples TRBV7-2 to TRBJ1-2; D gene ambiguous. Germline CDR1 reads SGHTA; CDR2 reads FQGNSA. This CDR3 is built from 14 residues. Trimming stripped 4 bases from V and 6 bases from J, with 15 bases between. As DNA, the CDR3 is TGTGCCAGCAGCTCCTCCCGGGAAGCGGATGGCTACACCTTC. Translation: CASSSSREADGYTF.

The V and J genes are TRBV7-6 and TRBJ2-2; D is unclear. The ends were cut back, 3 bases at V and 6 bases at J, with 5 bases in the middle. The CDR3 spans 12 residues. The germline CDR1 and CDR2 sequences are SGHVS and FNYEAQ. The CDR3 here is CASSFESGELFF. The CDR3 nucleotides read TGTGCCAGCAGCTTCGAGTCCGGGGAGCTGTTTTTT.

This rearrangement joins TRBV7-9 to TRBJ1-4; D uncertain. Germline CDR1 SEHNR, CDR2 FQNEAQ (reference sequence). V shed 1 base and J shed 10 bases, with 7 bases lying between them. The CDR3 spans 12 residues. This chain's CDR3 is CASSLVSRKLFF. DNA for the CDR3: TGTGCCAGCAGCTTAGTCTCCAGAAAACTGTTTTTT.